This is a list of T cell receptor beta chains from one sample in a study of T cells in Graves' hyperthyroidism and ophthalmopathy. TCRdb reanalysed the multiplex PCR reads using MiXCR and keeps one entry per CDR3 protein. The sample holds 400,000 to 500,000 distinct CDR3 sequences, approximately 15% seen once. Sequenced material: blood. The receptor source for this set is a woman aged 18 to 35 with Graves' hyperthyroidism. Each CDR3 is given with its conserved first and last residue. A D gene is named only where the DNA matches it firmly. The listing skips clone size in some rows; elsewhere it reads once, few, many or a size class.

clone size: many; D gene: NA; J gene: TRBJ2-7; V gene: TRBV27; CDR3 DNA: TGTGCCAGCAGTTTATCGGTGACAACCTCCTACGAGCAGTACTTC; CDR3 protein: CASSLSVTTSYEQYF
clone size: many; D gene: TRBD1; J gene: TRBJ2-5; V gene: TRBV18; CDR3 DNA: TGTGCCAGCTCATTTGTCGGGACAGGGCAAGAGACCCAGTACTTC; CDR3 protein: CASSFVGTGQETQYF
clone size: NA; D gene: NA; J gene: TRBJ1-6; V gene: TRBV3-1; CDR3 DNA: TGTGCCAGCAGCCCACGGATCTCCTATAATTCACCCCTCCACTTT; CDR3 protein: CASSPRISYNSPLHF
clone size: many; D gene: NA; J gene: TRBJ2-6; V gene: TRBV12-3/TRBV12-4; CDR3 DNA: TGTGCCAGCAGTCAAACGGGGCCCAGGTCAGGGGCCAACGTCCTGACTTTC; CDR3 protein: CASSQTGPRSGANVLTF
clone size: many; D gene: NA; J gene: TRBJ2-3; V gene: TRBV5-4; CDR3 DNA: TGTGCCAGCAGCTTCACGGGGGGGACAGGCACAGATACGCAGTATTTT; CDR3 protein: CASSFTGGTGTDTQYF
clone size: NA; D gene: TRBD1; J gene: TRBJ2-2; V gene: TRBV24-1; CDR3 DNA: TGTGCCACCAGTGGCCGGGACAGGGGGCCAGACACCGGGGAGCTGTTTTTT; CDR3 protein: CATSGRDRGPDTGELFF
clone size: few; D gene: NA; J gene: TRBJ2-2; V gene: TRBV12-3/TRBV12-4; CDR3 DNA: TGTGCCAGCAGTCCGATCCTCCCAAACGGGGAGCTGTTTTTT; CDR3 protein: CASSPILPNGELFF
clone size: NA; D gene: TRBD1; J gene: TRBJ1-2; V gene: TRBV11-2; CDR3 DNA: TGTGCCAGCAGCTCGGACAGGCAAGGCTACACCTTC; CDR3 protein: CASSSDRQGYTF
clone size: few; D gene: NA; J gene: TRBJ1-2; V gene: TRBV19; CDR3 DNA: TGTGCCAGTAGTATTGGGTCGGACTATGGCTACACCTTC; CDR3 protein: CASSIGSDYGYTF
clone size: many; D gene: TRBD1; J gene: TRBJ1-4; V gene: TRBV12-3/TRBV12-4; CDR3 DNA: TGTGCCAGCACCGCGACAGGGGTAGTCGGTGAAAAACTGTTTTTT; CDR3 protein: CASTATGVVGEKLFF
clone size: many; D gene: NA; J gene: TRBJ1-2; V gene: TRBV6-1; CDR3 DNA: TGTGCCAGCACCCCCATGGGTCTCAGTGGCTACACCTTC; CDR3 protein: CASTPMGLSGYTF
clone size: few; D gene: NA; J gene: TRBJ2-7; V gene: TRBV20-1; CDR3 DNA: TGCAGTGCTAGAGGTGGAAAGGGCGACTACGAGCAGTACTTC; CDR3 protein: CSARGGKGDYEQYF
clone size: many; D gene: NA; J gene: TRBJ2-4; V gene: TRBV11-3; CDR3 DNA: TGTGCCAGCAGCCCAAGGAGGACAGCTAGCCATCAAAACATTCAGTACTTC; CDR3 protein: CASSPRRTASHQNIQYF
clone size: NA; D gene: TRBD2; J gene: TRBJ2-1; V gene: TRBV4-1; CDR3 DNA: TGCGCCAGCAGCCAGGGGAGCCCGGGACTAGAAAGATTGGAGCAGTTCTTC; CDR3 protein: CASSQGSPGLERLEQFF
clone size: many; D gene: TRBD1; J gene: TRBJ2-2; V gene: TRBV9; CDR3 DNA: TGTGCCAGCAGCTGGACAGGGGGCGGGACCGGGGAGCTGTTTTTT; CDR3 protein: CASSWTGGGTGELFF
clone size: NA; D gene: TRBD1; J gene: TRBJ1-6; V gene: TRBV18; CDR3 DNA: TGTGCCAGCTCTCCGGGACAGTTCTATAATTCACCCCTCCACTTT; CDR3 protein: CASSPGQFYNSPLHF
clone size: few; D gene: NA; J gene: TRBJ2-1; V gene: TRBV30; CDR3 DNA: TGTGCCAGCCAATCGGAGGAGCAGTTCTTC; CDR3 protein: CASQSEEQFF
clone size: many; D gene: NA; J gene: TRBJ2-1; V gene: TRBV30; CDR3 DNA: TGTGCCTATATATTCCTGCCCGATGAGCAGTTCTTC; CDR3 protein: CAYIFLPDEQFF
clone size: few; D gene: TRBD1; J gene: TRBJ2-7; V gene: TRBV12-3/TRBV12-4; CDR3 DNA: TGTGCCAGCAGTCTACAGGGGAACGAGCAGTACTTC; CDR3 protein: CASSLQGNEQYF
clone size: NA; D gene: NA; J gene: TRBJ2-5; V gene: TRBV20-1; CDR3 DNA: TGCAGTGCTAAGGGCGGGACTCCTCAAGAGACCCAGTACTTC; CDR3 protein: CSAKGGTPQETQYF
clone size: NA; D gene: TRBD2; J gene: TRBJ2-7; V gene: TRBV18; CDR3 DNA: TGTGCCAGCTCACCTGGGACTAGCGCTACCTACGAGCAGTACTTC; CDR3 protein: CASSPGTSATYEQYF
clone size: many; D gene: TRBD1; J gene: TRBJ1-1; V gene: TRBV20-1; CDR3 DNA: TGCAGTGCTAGAGATCTTAAGGCAGGGGGCACTGAAGCTTTCTTT; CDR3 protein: CSARDLKAGGTEAFF
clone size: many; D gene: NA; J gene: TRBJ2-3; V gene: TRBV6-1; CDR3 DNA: TGTGCCACCATTAGCGGAGACCCGACAGATACGCAGTATTTT; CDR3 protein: CATISGDPTDTQYF
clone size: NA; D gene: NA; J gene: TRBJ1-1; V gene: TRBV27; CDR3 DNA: TGTGCCAGCAGTTCCCCCCGTCGATTGGGCCCTGAAGCTTTCTTT; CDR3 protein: CASSSPRRLGPEAFF
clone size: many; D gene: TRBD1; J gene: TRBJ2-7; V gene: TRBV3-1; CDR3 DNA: TGTGCCAGCAGCCTCAACAGGGGCTCCTACGAGCAGTACTTC; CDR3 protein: CASSLNRGSYEQYF
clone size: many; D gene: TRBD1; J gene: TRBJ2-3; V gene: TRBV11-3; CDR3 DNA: TGTGCCAGCAGCTTAAGGGGGCGTGAGACAGATACGCAGTATTTT; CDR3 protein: CASSLRGRETDTQYF
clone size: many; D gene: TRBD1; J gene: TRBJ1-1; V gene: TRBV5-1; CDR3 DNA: TGCGCCAGCAGCCCGAGACAGGGGGCGAGCACTGAAGCTTTCTTT; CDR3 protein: CASSPRQGASTEAFF
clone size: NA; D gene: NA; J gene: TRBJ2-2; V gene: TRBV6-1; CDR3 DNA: TGTGCCAGCCGGAAGGGCGCCACCGGGGAGCTGTTTTTT; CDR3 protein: CASRKGATGELFF
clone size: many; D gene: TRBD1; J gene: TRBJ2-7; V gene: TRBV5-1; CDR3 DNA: TGCGCCAACAGCTTGGACAGGGACGAGCAGTACTTC; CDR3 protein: CANSLDRDEQYF
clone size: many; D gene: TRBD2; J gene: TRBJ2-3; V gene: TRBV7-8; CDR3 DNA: TGTGCCAGCAGCACAACTAGCGTGGGGAGCACAGATACGCAGTATTTT; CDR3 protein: CASSTTSVGSTDTQYF
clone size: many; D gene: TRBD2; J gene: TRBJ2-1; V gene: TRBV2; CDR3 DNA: TGTGCCAGCAGTCTGTCCGGGAGGGCCAATAATGAGCAGTTCTTC; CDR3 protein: CASSLSGRANNEQFF
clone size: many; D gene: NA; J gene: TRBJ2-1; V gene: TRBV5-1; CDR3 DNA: TGCGCCAGCAGCGGAGGGGACTCCTACAATGAGCAGTTCTTC; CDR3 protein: CASSGGDSYNEQFF
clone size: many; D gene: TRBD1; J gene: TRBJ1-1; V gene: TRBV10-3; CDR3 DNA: TGTGCCATCAGAAGGGACAGGGACCCGGACGGTCAAACCACTAACACTGAAGCTTTCTTT; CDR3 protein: CAIRRDRDPDGQTTNTEAFF
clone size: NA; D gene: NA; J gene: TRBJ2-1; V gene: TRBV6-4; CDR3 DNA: TGTGCCAGCAGTGAACAAGGGGGAGTGGAGCAGTTCTTC; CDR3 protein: CASSEQGGVEQFF
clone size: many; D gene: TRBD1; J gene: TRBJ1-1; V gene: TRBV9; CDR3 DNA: TGTGCCAGCAGCGGACAGGGGGCGGTTGAAGCTTTCTTT; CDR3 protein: CASSGQGAVEAFF
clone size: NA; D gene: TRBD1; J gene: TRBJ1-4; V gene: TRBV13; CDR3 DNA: TGTGCCAGCAGCCCCGACAGGGGTGAACTGTTTTTT; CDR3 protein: CASSPDRGELFF
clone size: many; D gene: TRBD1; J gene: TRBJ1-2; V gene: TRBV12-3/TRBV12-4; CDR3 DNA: TGTGCCAGCACCCTAGACAGGGGGCGAGGCACCTTC; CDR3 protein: CASTLDRGRGTF
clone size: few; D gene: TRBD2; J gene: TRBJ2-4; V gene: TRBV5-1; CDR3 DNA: TGCGCCAGCAGCAAGACTAGCGTCCTTACAGGAAACATTCAGTACTTC; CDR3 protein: CASSKTSVLTGNIQYF
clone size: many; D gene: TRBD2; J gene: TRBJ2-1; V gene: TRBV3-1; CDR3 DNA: TGTGCCAGCAGCCAAACCAGAGGGACTAGCGGGAGGAGCTCCTACAATGAGCAGTTCTTC; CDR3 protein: CASSQTRGTSGRSSYNEQFF
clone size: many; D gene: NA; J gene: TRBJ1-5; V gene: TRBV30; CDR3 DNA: TGTGCCTGGAGGGCAGGGGAAAATCAGCCCCAGCATTTT; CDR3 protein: CAWRAGENQPQHF
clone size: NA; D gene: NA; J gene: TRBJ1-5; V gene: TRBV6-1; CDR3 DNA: TGTGCCAGCAGAGTCCAGGTTAATCAGCCCCAGCATTTT; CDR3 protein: CASRVQVNQPQHF
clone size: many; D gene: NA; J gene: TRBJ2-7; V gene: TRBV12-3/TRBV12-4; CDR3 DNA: TGTGCCACTGCCCACCGGGCCGGTGGGTACGAGCAGTACTTC; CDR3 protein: CATAHRAGGYEQYF
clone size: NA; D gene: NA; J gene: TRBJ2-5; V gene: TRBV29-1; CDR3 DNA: TGCAGCATGACCCCCAGATCCGGCTCCCACGAGACCCAGTACTTC; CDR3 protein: CSMTPRSGSHETQYF
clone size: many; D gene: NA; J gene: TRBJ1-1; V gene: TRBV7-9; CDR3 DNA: TGTGCCAGCGGGCACCAGAACACTGAAGCTTTCTTT; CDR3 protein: CASGHQNTEAFF
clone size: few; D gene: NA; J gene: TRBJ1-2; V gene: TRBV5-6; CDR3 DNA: TGTGCCAGCAGCTTGGCCTGGGTTGCTCAGAGTAGCTATGGCTACACCTTC; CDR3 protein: CASSLAWVAQSSYGYTF
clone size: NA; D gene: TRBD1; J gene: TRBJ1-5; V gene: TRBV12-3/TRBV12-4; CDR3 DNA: TGTGCCAGCAGTTTAGTTGGGACAGGGTGGGATCAGCCCCAGCATTTT; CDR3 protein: CASSLVGTGWDQPQHF
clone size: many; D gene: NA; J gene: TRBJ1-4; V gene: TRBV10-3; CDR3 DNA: TGTGCCATCAGTGGTGGAGAGGGTCCTGAAAAACTGTTTTTT; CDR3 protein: CAISGGEGPEKLFF
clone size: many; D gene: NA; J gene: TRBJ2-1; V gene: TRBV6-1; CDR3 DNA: TGTGCCAGCAAGGCAGGCCCCAACTCCTACAATGAGCAGTTCTTC; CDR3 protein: CASKAGPNSYNEQFF
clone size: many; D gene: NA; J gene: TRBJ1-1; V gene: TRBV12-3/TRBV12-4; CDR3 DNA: TGTGCCAGCAGTTTCCTAACCCATGTTGAAGCTTTCTTT; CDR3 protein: CASSFLTHVEAFF
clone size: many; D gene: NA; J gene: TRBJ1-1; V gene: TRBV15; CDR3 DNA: TGTGCCACCAGCAGAGATTCGGGATCGATCACTGAAGCTTTCTTT; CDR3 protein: CATSRDSGSITEAFF
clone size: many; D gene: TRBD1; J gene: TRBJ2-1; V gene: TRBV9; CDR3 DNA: TGTGCCAGCAGCGCCGGGACAGAACATGAGCAGTTCTTC; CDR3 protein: CASSAGTEHEQFF